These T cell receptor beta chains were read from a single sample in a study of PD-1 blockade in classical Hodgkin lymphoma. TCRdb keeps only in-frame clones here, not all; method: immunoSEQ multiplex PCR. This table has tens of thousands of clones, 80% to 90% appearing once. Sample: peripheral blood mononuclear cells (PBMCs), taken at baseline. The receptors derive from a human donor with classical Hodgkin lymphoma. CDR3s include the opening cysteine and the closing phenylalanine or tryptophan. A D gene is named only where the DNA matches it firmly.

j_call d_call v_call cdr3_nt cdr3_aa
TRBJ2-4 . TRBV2 TGTGCCAGCAGTGAAATGGGTGCCAAAAACATTCAGTACTTC CASSEMGAKNIQYF
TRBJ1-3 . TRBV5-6 TGTGCCAGCGGCTCCTCTGGAAACACCATATATTTT CASGSSGNTIYF